The T cell receptor (beta chain) described here comes from a study of blood T cell repertoires in COVID-19. Study at large: COVID-19 samples from acute and convalescent phases originated in the United States, Italy and Spain. Sources were T cells, B-cell-depleted T cells, or PBMCs; the material itself was cDNA or gDNA.

Original processing notes: Reference gene primer amplification in the assay estimated nucleated cell counts. Libraries were prepared by immunoSEQ multiplex PCR; TCRdb keeps only in-frame clonotypes and omits some of them. Clone size and V and J calls were adopted from that table, with D and trimming inferred from the DNA. The table lists about 140,000 clones, more than 75% of them singletons. V lost 8 bases and J lost 4, with 10 bases in between. The CDR3 has 11 amino acids. Germline V gene lookup returns CDR1 DFQATT and CDR2 SNEGSKA (reference sequence). The clonotype originates from a woman aged 80 or over with acute or convalescent COVID-19. The specimen sequenced was peripheral blood. This chain links TRBV20-1 with TRBJ2-3; weak D call: TRBD2 (5 bases). The CDR3 loop is CSPGNPDTQYF. In DNA form, the CDR3 reads TGCAGTCCGGGGAACCCAGATACGCAGTATTTT.